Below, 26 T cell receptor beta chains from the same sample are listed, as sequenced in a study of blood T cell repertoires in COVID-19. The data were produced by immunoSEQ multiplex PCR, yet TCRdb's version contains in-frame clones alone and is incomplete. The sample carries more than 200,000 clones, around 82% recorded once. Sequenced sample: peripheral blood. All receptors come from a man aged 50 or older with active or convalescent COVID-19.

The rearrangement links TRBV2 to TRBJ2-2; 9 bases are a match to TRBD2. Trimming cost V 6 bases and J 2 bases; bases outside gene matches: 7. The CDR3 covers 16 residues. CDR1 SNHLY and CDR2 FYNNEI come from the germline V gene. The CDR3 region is CASSPRAGGNTGELFF. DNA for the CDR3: TGTGCCAGCAGCCCGAGAGCGGGGGGTAACACCGGGGAGCTGTTTTTT.

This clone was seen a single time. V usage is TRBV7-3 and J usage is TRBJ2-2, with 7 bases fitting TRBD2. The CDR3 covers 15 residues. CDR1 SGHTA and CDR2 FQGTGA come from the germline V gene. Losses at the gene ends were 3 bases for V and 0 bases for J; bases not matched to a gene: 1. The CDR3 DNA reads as TGTGCCAGCAGCTTGGCGGGGGCGAACACCGGGGAGCTGTTTTTT. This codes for CASSLAGANTGELFF.

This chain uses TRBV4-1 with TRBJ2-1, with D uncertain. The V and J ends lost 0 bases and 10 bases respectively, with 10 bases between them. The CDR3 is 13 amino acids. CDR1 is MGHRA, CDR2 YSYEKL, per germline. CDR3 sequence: CASSQDWPPEQFF. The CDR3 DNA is TGCGCCAGCAGCCAAGACTGGCCCCCCGAGCAGTTCTTC.

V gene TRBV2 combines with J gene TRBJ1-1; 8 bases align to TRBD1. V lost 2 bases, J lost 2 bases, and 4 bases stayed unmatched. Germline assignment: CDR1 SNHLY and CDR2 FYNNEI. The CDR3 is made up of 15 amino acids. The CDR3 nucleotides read TGTGCCAGCAGTGAAATCAGGGGGCGAAACACTGAAGCTTTCTTT. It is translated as CASSEIRGRNTEAFF.

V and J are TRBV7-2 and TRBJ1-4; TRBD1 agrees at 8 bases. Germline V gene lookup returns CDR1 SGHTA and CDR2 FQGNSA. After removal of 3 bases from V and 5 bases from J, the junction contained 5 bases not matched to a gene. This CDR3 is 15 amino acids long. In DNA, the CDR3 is TGTGCCAGCAGCTTGTCCAGGGGGCTGAATGAAAAACTGTTTTTT. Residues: CASSLSRGLNEKLFF.

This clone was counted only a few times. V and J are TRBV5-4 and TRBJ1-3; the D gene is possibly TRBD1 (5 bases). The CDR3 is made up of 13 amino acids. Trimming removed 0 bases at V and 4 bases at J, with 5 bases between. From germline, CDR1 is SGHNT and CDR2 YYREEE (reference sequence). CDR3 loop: CASSLGQGNTIYF. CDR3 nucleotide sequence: TGTGCCAGCAGCTTGGGACAGGGAAACACCATATATTTT.

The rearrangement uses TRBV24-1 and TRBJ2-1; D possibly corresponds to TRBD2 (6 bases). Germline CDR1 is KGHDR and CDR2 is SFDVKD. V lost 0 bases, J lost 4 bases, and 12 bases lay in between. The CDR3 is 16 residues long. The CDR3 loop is CATSDLKSGDYNEQFF. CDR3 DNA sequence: TGTGCCACCAGTGATTTGAAGTCGGGGGATTACAATGAGCAGTTCTTC.

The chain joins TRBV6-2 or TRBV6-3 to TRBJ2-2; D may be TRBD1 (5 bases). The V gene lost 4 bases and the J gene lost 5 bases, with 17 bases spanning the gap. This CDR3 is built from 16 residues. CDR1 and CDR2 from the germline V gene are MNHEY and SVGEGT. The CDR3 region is CASSSAIPSGTGELFF. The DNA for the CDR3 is TGTGCCAGCAGTTCGGCCATTCCCTCAGGGACCGGGGAGCTGTTTTTT.

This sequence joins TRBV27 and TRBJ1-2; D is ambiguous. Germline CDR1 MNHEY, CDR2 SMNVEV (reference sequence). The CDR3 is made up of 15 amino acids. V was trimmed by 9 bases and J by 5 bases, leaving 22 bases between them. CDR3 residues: CASRYWGGKDYGYTF. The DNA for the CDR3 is TGTGCCAGTCGTTATTGGGGAGGGAAGGATTATGGCTACACCTTC.

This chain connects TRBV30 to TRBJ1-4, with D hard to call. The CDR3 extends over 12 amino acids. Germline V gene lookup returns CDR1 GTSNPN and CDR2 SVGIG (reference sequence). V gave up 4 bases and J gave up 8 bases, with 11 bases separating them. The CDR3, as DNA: TGTGCCTGGAAGGAGGCTGCCGAAAAACTGTTTTTT. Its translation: CAWKEAAEKLFF.

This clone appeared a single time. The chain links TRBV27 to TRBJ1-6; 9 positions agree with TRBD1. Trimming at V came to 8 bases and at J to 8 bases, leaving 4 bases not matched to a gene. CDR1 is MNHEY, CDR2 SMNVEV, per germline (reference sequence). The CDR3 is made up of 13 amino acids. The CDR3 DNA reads TGTGCCAGCGGGCGGACAGGGGATTCACCCCTCCACTTT. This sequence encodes CASGRTGDSPLHF.

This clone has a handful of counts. As DNA, the CDR3 is TGTGCCAGCGGCCGCGGGGGGAACACCGGGGAGCTGTTTTTT. This gives the protein CASGRGGNTGELFF. The chain is built from TRBV6-5 and TRBJ2-2; the match to TRBD2 covers 7 bases. The germline CDR1 and CDR2 sequences are MNHEY and SVGAGI. The CDR3 length is 14 residues. The junction had 4 bases not matched to a gene; V was cut back by 8 bases and J by 1 base.

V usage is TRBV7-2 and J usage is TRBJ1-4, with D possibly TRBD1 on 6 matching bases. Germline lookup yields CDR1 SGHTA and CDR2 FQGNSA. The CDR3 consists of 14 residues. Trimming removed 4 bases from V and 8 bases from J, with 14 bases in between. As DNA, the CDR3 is TGTGCCAGCAGCTCCGACCGGGGGGCGGAAAAACTGTTTTTT. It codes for CASSSDRGAEKLFF.

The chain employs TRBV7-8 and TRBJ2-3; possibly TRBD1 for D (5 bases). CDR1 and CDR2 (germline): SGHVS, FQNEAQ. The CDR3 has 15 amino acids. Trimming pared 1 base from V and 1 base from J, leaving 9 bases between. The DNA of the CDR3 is TGTGCCAGCAGCTTAGGCTGGGGCGGCACAGATACGCAGTATTTT. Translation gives CASSLGWGGTDTQYF.

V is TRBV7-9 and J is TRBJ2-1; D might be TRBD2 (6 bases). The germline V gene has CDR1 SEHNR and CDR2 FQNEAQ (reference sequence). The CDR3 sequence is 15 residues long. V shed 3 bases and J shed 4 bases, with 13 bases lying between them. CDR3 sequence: CASSFGGSGYNEQFF. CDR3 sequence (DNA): TGTGCCAGCAGCTTCGGGGGAAGCGGATACAATGAGCAGTTCTTC.

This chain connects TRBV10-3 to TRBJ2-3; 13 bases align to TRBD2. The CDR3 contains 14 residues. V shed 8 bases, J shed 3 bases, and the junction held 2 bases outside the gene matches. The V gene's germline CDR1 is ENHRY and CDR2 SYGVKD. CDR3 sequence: CAIQTSGGTDTQYF. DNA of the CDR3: TGTGCCATCCAGACTAGCGGGGGGACAGATACGCAGTATTTT.

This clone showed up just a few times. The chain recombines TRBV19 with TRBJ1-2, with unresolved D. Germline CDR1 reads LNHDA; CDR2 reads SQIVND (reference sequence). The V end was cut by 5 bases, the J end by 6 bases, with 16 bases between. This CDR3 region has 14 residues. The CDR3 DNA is TGTGCCAGTAGTGGAGGCCCGGAAAGGGATGGCTACACCTTC. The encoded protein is CASSGGPERDGYTF.

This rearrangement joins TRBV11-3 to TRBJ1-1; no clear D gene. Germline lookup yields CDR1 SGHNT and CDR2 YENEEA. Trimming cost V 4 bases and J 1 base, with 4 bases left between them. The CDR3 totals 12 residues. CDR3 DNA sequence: TGTGCCAGCAGCTCTAGGAACACTGAAGCTTTCTTT. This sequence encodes CASSSRNTEAFF.

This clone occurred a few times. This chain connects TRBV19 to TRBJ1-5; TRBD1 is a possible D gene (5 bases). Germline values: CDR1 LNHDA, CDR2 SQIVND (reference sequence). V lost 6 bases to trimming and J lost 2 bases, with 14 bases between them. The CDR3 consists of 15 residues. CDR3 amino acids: CASRETGRRNQPQHF. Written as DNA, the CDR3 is TGTGCCAGTAGAGAAACAGGACGCCGCAATCAGCCCCAGCATTTT.

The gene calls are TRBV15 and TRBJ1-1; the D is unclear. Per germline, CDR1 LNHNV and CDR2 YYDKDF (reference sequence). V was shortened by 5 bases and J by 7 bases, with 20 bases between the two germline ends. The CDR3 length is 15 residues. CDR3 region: CATSRPGTVTFEAFF. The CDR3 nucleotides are TGTGCCACCAGCCGACCGGGAACCGTGACCTTTGAAGCTTTCTTT.

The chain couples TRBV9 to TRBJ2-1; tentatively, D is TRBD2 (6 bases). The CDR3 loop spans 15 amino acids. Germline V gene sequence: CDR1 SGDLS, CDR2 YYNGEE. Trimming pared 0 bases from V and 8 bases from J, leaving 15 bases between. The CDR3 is CASSVEGAGRDEQFF. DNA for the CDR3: TGTGCCAGCAGCGTAGAGGGCGCGGGGAGAGATGAGCAGTTCTTC. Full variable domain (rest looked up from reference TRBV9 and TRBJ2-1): DSGVTQTPKHLITATGQRVTLRCSPRSGDLSVYWYQQSLDQGLQFLIQYYNGEERAKGNILERFSAQQFPDLHSELNLSSLELGDSALYFCASSVEGAGRDEQFFGPGTRLTVL.

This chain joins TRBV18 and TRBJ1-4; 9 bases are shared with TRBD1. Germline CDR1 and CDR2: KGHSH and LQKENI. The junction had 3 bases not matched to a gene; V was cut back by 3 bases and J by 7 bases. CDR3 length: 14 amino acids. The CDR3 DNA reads TGTGCCAGCTCACCTGGGGGACAGGGTGAAAAACTGTTTTTT. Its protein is CASSPGGQGEKLFF. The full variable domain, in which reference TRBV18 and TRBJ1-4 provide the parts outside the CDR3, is NAGVMQNPRHLVRRRGQEARLRCSPMKGHSHVYWYRQLPEEGLKFMVYLQKENIIDESGMPKERFSAEFPKEGPSILRIQQVVRGDSAAYFCASSPGGQGEKLFFGSGTQLSVL.

The CDR3 DNA follows: TGTGCCAGTAGCCTCATGGGGGCGCAGGGCGGGGAGCTGTTTTTT. The encoded protein is CASSLMGAQGGELFF. The chain recombines TRBV19 with TRBJ2-2, with D perhaps TRBD1 (6 bases). Germline CDR1 LNHDA, CDR2 SQIVND (reference sequence). The germline V and J ends were trimmed by 6 bases and 7 bases, with 18 bases remaining between them. The CDR3 has 15 residues. Full variable domain (rest looked up from reference TRBV19 and TRBJ2-2): DGGITQSPKYLFRKEGQNVTLSCEQNLNHDAMYWYRQDPGQGLRLIYYSQIVNDFQKGDIAEGYSVSREKKESFPLTVTSAQKNPTAFYLCASSLMGAQGGELFFGEGSRLTVL.

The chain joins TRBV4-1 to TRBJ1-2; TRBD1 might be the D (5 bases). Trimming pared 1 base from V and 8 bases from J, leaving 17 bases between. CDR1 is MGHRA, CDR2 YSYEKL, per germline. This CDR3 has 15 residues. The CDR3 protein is CASSQGGREDEGYTF. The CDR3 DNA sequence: TGCGCCAGCAGCCAAGGGGGCAGGGAGGATGAGGGCTACACCTTC.

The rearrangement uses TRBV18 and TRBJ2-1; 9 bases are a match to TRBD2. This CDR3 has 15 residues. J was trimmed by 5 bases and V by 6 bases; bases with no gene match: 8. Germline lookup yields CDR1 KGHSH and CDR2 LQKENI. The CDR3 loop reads CASSLTSGVDNEQFF. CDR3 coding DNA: TGTGCCAGCTCGCTGACTAGCGGTGTAGACAATGAGCAGTTCTTC.

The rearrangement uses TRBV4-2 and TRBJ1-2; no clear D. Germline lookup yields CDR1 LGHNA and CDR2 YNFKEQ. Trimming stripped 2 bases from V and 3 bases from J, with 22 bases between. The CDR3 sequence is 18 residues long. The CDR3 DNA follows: TGTGCCAGCAGCCAATCGACTTACAACGTGGGAGGAGACTATGGCTACACCTTC. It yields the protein CASSQSTYNVGGDYGYTF.